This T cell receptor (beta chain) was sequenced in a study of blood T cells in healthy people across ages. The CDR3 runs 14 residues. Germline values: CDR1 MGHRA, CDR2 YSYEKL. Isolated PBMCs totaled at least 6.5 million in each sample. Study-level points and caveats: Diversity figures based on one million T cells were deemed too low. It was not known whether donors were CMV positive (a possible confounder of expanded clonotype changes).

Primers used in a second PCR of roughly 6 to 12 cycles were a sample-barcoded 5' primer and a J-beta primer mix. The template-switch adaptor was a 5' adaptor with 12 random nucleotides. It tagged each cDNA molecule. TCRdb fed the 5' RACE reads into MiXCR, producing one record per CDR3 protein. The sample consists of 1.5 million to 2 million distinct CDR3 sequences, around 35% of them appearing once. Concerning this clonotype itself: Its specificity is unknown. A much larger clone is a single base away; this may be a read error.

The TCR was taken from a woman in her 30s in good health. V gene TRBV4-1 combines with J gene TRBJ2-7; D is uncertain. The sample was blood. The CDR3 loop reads CAGSPEVTAWEQYF. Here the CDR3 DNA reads TGCGCCGGCAGCCCAGAGGTAACTGCTTGGGAGCAGTACTTC.